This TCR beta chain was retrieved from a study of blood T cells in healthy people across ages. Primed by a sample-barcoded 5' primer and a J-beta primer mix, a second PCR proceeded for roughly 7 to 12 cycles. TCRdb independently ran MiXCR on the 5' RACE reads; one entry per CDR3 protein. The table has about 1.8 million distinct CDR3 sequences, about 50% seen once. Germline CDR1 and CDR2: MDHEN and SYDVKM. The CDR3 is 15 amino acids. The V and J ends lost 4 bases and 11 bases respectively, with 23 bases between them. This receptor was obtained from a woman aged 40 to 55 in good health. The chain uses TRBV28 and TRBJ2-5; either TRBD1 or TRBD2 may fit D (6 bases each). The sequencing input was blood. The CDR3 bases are TGTGCCAGCAGTTCGTTGGGGGGCGGTTTATGGGAGCAGTACTTC. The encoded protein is CASSSLGGGLWEQYF. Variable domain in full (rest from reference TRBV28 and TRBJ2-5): DVKVTQSSRYLVKRTGEKVFLECVQDMDHENMFWYRQDPGLGLRLIYFSYDVKMKEKGDIPEGYSVSREKKERFSLILESASTNQTSMYLCASSSLGGGLWEQYFGPGTRLLVL.